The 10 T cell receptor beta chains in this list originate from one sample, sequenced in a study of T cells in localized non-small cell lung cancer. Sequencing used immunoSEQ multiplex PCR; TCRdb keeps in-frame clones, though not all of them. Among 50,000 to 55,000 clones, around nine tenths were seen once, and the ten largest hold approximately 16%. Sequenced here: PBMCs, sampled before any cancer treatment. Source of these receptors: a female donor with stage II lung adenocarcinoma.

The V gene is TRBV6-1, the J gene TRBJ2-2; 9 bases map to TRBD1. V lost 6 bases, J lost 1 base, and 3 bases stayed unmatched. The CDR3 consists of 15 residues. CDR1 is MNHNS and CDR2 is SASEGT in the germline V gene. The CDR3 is CASSLGQGNTGELFF. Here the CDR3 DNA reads TGTGCCAGCAGCCTGGGACAGGGGAACACCGGGGAGCTGTTTTTT.

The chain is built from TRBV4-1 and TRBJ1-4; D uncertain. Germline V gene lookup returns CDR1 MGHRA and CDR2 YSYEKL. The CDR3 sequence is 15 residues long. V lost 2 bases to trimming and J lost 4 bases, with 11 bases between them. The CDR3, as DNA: TGCGCCAGCAGCCAAAATGATCTGGGTAATGAAAAACTGTTTTTT. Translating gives CASSQNDLGNEKLFF.

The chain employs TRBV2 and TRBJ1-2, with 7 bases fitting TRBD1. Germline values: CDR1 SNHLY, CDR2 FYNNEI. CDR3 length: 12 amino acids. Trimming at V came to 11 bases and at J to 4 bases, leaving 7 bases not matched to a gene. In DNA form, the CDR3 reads TGTGCCCGCGGGGGGGACAGCTATGGCTACACCTTC. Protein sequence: CARGGDSYGYTF.

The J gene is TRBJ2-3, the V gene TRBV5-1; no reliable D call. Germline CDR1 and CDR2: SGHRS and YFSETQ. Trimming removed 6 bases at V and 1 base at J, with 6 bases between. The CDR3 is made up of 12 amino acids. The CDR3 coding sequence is TGCGCCAGCACCTGGGGCACAGATACGCAGTATTTT. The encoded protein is CASTWGTDTQYF.

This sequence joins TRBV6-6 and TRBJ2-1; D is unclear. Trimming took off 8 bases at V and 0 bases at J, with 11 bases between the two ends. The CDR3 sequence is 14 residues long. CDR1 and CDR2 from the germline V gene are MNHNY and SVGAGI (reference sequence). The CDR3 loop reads CASGRPNSYNEQFF. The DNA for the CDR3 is TGTGCCAGCGGACGACCTAACTCCTACAATGAGCAGTTCTTC.

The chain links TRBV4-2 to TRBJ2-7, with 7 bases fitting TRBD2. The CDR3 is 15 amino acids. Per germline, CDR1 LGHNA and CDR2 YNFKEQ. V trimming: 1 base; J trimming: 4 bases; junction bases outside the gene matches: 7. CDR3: CASSQVTAGSYEQYF. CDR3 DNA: TGTGCCAGCAGCCAAGTCACAGCGGGGTCTTACGAGCAGTACTTC.

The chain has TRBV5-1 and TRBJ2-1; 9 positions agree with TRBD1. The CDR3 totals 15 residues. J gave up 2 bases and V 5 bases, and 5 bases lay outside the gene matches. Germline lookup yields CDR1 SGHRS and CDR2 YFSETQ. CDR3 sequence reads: CASSGGTGPYNEQFF. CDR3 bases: TGCGCCAGCAGTGGCGGGACAGGGCCCTACAATGAGCAGTTCTTC.

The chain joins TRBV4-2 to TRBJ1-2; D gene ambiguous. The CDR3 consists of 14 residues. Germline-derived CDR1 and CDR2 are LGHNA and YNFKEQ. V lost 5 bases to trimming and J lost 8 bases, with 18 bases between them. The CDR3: CASSLDHGHWGYTF. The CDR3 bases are TGTGCCAGCAGCTTAGATCACGGGCATTGGGGCTACACCTTC.

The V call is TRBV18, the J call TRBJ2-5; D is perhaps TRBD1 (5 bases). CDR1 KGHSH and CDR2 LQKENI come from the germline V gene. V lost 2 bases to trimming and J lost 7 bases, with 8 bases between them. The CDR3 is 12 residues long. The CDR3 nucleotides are TGTGCCAGCTCACCAAAGCAGGGGACCCAGTACTTC. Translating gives CASSPKQGTQYF. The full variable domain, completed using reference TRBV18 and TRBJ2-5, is NAGVMQNPRHLVRRRGQEARLRCSPMKGHSHVYWYRQLPEEGLKFMVYLQKENIIDESGMPKERFSAEFPKEGPSILRIQQVVRGDSAAYFCASSPKQGTQYFGPGTRLLVL.

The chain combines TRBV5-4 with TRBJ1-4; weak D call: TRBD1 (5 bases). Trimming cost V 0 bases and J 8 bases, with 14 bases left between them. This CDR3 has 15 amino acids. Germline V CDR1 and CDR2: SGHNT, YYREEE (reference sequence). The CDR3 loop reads CASSLEPGRQEKLFF. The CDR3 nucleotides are TGTGCCAGCAGCTTGGAGCCAGGGCGTCAAGAAAAACTGTTTTTT.